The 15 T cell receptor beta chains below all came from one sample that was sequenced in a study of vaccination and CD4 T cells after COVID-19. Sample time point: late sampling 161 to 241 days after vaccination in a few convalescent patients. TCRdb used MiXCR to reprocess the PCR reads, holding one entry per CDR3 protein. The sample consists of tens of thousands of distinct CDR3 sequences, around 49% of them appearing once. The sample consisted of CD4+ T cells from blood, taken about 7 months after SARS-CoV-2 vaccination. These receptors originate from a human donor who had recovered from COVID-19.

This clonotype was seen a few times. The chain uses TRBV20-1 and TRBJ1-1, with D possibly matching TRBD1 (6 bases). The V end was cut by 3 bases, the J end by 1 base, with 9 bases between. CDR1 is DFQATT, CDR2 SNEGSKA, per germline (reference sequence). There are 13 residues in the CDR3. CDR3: CSARRTENTEAFF. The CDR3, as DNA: TGCAGTGCTAGGAGGACAGAGAACACTGAAGCTTTCTTT.

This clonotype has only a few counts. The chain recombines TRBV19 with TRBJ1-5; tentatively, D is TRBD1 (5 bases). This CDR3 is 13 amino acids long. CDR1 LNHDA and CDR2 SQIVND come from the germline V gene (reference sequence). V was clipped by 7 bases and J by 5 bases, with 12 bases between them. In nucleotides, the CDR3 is TGTGCCAGTACCGAGGACACCCATCAGCCCCAGCATTTT. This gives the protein CASTEDTHQPQHF.

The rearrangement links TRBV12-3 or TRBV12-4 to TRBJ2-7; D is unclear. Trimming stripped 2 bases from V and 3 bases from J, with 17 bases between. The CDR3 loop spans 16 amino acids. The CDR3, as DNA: TGTGCCAGCAGTTTAATTTGGCTAGACGACGTCTACGAGCAGTACTTC. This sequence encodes CASSLIWLDDVYEQYF.

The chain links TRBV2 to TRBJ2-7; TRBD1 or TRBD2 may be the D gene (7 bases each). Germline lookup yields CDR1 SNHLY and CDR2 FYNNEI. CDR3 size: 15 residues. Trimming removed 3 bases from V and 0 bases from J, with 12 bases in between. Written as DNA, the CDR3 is TGTGCCAGCAGTGAGGGCAGGGGGGGCTCCTACGAGCAGTACTTC. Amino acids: CASSEGRGGSYEQYF. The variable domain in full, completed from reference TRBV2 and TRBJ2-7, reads EPEVTQTPSHQVTQMGQEVILRCVPISNHLYFYWYRQILGQKVEFLVSFYNNEISEKSEIFDDQFSVERPDGSNFTLKIRSTKLEDSAMYFCASSEGRGGSYEQYFGPGTRLTVT.

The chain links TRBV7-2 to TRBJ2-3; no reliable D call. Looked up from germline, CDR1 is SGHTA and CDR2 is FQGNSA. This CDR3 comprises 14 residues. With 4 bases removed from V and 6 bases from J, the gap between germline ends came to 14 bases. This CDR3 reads CASSWGIGPDTQYF. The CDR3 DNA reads TGTGCCAGCAGCTGGGGAATAGGCCCCGATACGCAGTATTTT.

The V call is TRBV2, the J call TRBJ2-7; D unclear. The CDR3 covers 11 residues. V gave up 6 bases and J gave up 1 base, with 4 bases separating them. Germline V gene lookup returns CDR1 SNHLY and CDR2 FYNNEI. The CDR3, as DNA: TGTGCCAGCAGCTCATCCTACGAGCAGTACTTC. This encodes CASSSSYEQYF.

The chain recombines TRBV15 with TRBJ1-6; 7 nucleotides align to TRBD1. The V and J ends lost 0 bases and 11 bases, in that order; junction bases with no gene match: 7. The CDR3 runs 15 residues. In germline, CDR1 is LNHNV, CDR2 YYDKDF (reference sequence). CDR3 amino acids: CATSRDGVGTAPLHF. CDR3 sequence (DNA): TGTGCCACCAGCAGAGATGGGGTGGGGACAGCACCCCTCCACTTT.

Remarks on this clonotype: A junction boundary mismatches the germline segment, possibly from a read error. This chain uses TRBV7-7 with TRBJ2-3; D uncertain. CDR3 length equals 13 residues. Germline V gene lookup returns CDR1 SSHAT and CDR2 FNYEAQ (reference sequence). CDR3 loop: CASSSWRGDTQYF. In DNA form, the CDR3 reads TGTGCTAGCAGCTCCTGGCGAGGAGATACGCAGTATTTT.

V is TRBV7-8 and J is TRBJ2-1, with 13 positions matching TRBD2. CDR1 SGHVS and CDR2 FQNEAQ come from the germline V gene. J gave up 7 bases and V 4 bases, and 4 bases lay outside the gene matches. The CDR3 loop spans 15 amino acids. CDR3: CASSWGLAGRNEQFF. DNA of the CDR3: TGTGCCAGCAGCTGGGGACTAGCGGGGCGTAATGAGCAGTTCTTC.

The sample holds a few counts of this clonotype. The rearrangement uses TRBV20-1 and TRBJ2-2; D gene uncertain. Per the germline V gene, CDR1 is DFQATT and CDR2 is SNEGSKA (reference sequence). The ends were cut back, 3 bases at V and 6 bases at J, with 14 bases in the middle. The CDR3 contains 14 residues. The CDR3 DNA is TGCAGTGCTAGCAGGCCCCGCAGCGCCGGGGAGCTGTTTTTT. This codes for CSASRPRSAGELFF.

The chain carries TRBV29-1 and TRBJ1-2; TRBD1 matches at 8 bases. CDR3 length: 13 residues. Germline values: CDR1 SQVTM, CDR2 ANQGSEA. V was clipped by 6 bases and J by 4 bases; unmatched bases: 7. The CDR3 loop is CSVDRGSTYGYTF. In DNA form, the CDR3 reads TGCAGCGTAGACAGGGGCTCTACCTATGGCTACACCTTC.

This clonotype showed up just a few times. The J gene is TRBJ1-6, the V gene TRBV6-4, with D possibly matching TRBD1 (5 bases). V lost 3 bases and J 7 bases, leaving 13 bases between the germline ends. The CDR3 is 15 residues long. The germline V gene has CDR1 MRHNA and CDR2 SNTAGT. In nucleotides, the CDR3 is TGTGCCAGCAGTGAAGGTGGGACGGGGAATTCACCCCTCCACTTT. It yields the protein CASSEGGTGNSPLHF.

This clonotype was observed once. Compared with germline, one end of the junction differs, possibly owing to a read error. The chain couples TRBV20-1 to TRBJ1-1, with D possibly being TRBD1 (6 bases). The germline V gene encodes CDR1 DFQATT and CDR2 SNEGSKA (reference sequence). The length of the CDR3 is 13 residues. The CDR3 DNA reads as TGCAGTGCTGGAGACAGGTGGAACACTGAAGCTTTCTTT. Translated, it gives CSAGDRWNTEAFF.

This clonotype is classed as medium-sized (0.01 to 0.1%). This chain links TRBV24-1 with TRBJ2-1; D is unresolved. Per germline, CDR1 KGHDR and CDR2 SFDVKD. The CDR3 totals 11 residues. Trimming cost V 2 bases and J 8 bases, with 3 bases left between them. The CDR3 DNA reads TGTGCCACCAGTGATTCGGATGAGCAGTTCTTC. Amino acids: CATSDSDEQFF.

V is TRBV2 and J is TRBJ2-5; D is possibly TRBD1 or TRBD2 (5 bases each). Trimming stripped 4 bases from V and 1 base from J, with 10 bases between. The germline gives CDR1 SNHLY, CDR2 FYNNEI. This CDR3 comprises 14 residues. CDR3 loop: CASSAGQVQETQYF. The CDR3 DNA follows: TGTGCCAGCAGTGCGGGGCAGGTCCAAGAGACCCAGTACTTC.